Following are 21 T cell receptor beta chains from one sample sequenced in a study of blood T cell repertoires in COVID-19. Sequencing used immunoSEQ multiplex PCR; TCRdb keeps in-frame clones, though not all of them. The top ten clones hold 2.5% to 3.5% of a sample with some 250,000 clones, approximately 83% of them seen once. Sequenced input: peripheral blood. Receptor source: a woman in her thirties who had recovered from COVID-19.

The V and J genes are TRBV27 and TRBJ2-3, with D possibly matching TRBD2 (5 bases). Trimming removed 5 bases from V and 1 base from J, with 13 bases in between. Germline CDR1 is MNHEY and CDR2 is SMNVEV (reference sequence). CDR3 length equals 15 residues. The chain's CDR3 is CASSTTGFRTDTQYF. The CDR3, as DNA: TGTGCCAGCAGTACTACGGGATTCCGCACAGATACGCAGTATTTT.

This rearrangement joins TRBV6-5 to TRBJ2-3; possible D gene TRBD2, 5 bases. CDR1 is MNHEY, CDR2 SVGAGI, per germline. The CDR3 is made up of 13 amino acids. With 6 bases removed from V and 7 bases from J, the gap between germline ends came to 14 bases. The CDR3 is CASRPKSSNTQYF. The CDR3 region has the DNA TGTGCCAGCAGACCGAAATCTAGCAATACGCAGTATTTT.

The J gene is TRBJ1-2, the V gene TRBV15; D might be TRBD1 (5 bases). This CDR3 spans 16 amino acids. The germline CDR1 and CDR2 sequences are LNHNV and YYDKDF (reference sequence). With 0 bases removed from V and 0 bases from J, the gap between germline ends came to 11 bases. CDR3 loop: CATSRDLAGSNYGYTF. CDR3 coding DNA: TGTGCCACCAGCAGAGATCTGGCAGGGTCTAACTATGGCTACACCTTC.

This rearrangement joins TRBV6-1 to TRBJ1-5, with TRBD1 matching 7 bases. Germline CDR1 reads MNHNS; CDR2 reads SASEGT. Unmatched junction bases numbered 10, after V lost 1 base and J lost 7 bases. The CDR3 contains 16 residues. In DNA, the CDR3 is TGTGCCAGCAGTGAAGTGGGACAGATCGGTGCGCAGCCCCAGCATTTT. Residues: CASSEVGQIGAQPQHF.

This chain links TRBV6-5 with TRBJ2-5, with TRBD2 matching 8 bases. CDR3 length: 16 residues. Germline lookup yields CDR1 MNHEY and CDR2 SVGAGI. V lost 0 bases to trimming and J lost 1 base; unmatched junction nucleotides: 4. CDR3 nucleotides: TGTGCCAGCAGTTACTCGGCGAGCGGGGGCCAAGAGACCCAGTACTTC. The encoded protein is CASSYSASGGQETQYF.

This clone was recorded once. The gene calls are TRBV21-1 and TRBJ1-2; the D call TRBD1 from the table was never checked on the DNA. TRBV21-1 corresponds to a pseudogene. This CDR3 is 14 amino acids long. Here the CDR3 DNA reads TGTGCCAGCAGCGGGCAGACGCGCCACTGGGGCTACACCTTC. It yields the protein CASSGQTRHWGYTF.

A single count supports this clone. The rearrangement joins TRBV9 to TRBJ2-2; D might be TRBD2 (7 bases). The CDR3 sequence is 17 residues long. Germline V lookup: CDR1 SGDLS, CDR2 YYNGEE. V was cut by 4 bases and J by 4 bases, with 20 bases left in between. The CDR3 nucleotides read TGTGCCAGCAGCCTCGTAGATGGGGGGGCCACCACCGGGGAGCTGTTTTTT. It encodes CASSLVDGGATTGELFF.

The chain carries TRBV18 and TRBJ1-6, with 12 bases identical to TRBD1. J gave up 5 bases and V 2 bases, and 4 bases lay outside the gene matches. Germline assignment: CDR1 KGHSH and CDR2 LQKENI. There are 17 residues in the CDR3. CDR3 sequence reads: CASSPTGQGANNSPLHF. Here the CDR3 DNA reads TGTGCCAGCTCACCAACGGGACAGGGGGCAAATAATTCACCCCTCCACTTT.

The V gene is TRBV7-8, the J gene TRBJ1-2; 8 nucleotides agree with TRBD1. Germline trimming cut 2 bases from V and 8 bases from J; bases unmatched to any gene: 10. Germline V gene data show CDR1 as SGHVS and CDR2 as FQNEAQ. The CDR3 has 15 residues. The CDR3 nucleotides are TGTGCCAGCAGCTTAACGACAGGGGACTATGGGGGCTACACCTTC. It translates to CASSLTTGDYGGYTF.

CDR3 sequence: CASSQERGMNTEAFF. CDR3 sequence (DNA): TGTGCCAGCAGCCAAGAGAGGGGGATGAACACTGAAGCTTTCTTT. This chain connects TRBV4-2 to TRBJ1-1; possible D gene TRBD1, 6 bases. V was cut by 0 bases and J by 0 bases, with 8 bases left in between. The CDR3 contains 15 residues. CDR1 and CDR2 from the germline V gene are LGHNA and YNFKEQ.

The chain links TRBV20-1 to TRBJ1-2; D ambiguous. With 3 bases removed from V and 6 bases from J, the gap between germline ends came to 17 bases. This CDR3 comprises 14 residues. Looked up from germline, CDR1 is DFQATT and CDR2 is SNEGSKA (reference sequence). The CDR3 DNA reads as TGCAGTGCTAGTAACACAGCTGGATACGATGGCTACACCTTC. Amino acids: CSASNTAGYDGYTF.

V and J are TRBV12-2 and TRBJ2-7; TRBD1 was called by the table and not checked on the DNA. TRBV12-2 corresponds to a pseudogene. The CDR3 runs to 16 residues. CDR3 in DNA: TGTGCAAGTCGCTTTCTGGGACAGGGGGCGCGGGACGAGCAGTACTTC. Its protein product is CASRFLGQGARDEQYF.

The rearrangement links TRBV9 to TRBJ2-3, with TRBD2 as a possible D gene (6 bases). With 0 bases removed from V and 4 bases from J, the gap between germline ends came to 12 bases. The germline CDR1 and CDR2 sequences are SGDLS and YYNGEE. There are 15 residues in the CDR3. CDR3 sequence: CASSVVGWEADTQYF. The CDR3 region has the DNA TGTGCCAGCAGCGTAGTAGGATGGGAGGCAGATACGCAGTATTTT.

This chain connects TRBV30 to TRBJ1-6, with unresolved D. V shed 5 bases and J shed 13 bases, with 21 bases lying between them. CDR3 length equals 14 residues. Germline values: CDR1 GTSNPN, CDR2 SVGIG (reference sequence). In DNA form, the CDR3 reads TGTGCCTGGCACCCCGCCGGGATTTCTTTCCCCCTCCACTTT. This sequence encodes CAWHPAGISFPLHF. The full variable domain, in which reference TRBV30 and TRBJ1-6 provide the parts outside the CDR3, is SQTIHQWPATLVQPVGSPLSLECTVEGTSNPNLYWYRQAAGRGLQLLFYSVGIGQISSEVPQNLSASRPQDRQFILSSKKLLLSDSGFYLCAWHPAGISFPLHFGNGTRLTVT.

The chain joins TRBV19 to TRBJ1-1; 10 bases match TRBD1. Looked up from germline, CDR1 is LNHDA and CDR2 is SQIVND (reference sequence). V lost 0 bases, J lost 4 bases, and 5 bases stayed unmatched. This CDR3 is built from 16 residues. CDR3 sequence: CASSIDGQGGVTEAFF. CDR3 nucleotides: TGTGCCAGTAGTATAGATGGACAGGGGGGGGTCACTGAAGCTTTCTTT. Supplemented by reference TRBV19 and TRBJ1-1, the full variable domain reads DGGITQSPKYLFRKEGQNVTLSCEQNLNHDAMYWYRQDPGQGLRLIYYSQIVNDFQKGDIAEGYSVSREKKESFPLTVTSAQKNPTAFYLCASSIDGQGGVTEAFFGQGTRLTVV.

This rearrangement joins TRBV7-2 to TRBJ2-5; TRBD2 matches at 7 bases. CDR3 length: 17 amino acids. The germline V gene has CDR1 SGHTA and CDR2 FQGNSA. V trimming: 8 bases; J trimming: 5 bases; junction bases outside the gene matches: 20. The CDR3 coding sequence is TGTGCCAGCTCCAGCGACCCAGCGGGGAGTCTGTTGGAGACCCAGTACTTC. Protein: CASSSDPAGSLLETQYF.

The chain employs TRBV7-2 and TRBJ2-2; 15 bases fit TRBD2. Germline V gene data show CDR1 as SGHTA and CDR2 as FQGNSA. V shed 4 bases, J shed 0 bases, and the junction held 3 bases outside the gene matches. The CDR3 totals 18 residues. CDR3 protein: CASSSGLAGGTNTGELFF. CDR3 DNA: TGTGCCAGCAGCTCGGGACTAGCGGGGGGAACGAACACCGGGGAGCTGTTTTTT.

The chain is built from TRBV7-2 and TRBJ2-2; unclear D gene. Trimming left V 0 bases short and J 0 bases short, with 8 bases between. The CDR3 extends over 16 amino acids. Germline V gene data show CDR1 as SGHTA and CDR2 as FQGNSA. The CDR3 coding sequence is TGTGCCAGCAGCTTAGCGCACAGCTCGAACACCGGGGAGCTGTTTTTT. It translates to CASSLAHSSNTGELFF.

This clone appeared a few times. This chain uses TRBV5-6 with TRBJ2-4, with TRBD2 as a possible D gene (7 bases). Germline V gene data show CDR1 as SGHDT and CDR2 as YYEEEE. Trimming cost V 0 bases and J 8 bases, with 12 bases left between them. CDR3 length: 14 amino acids. CDR3 loop: CASSLDREGDIQYF. CDR3 DNA sequence: TGTGCCAGCAGCTTGGACAGGGAGGGAGACATTCAGTACTTC.

The chain links TRBV5-6 to TRBJ2-5; TRBD2 matches at 7 bases. V dropped 4 bases and J dropped 5; count of bases not matched to a gene: 5. This CDR3 region has 13 residues. CDR1 and CDR2 (germline): SGHDT, YYEEEE. The CDR3 is CASSAGVWETQYF. The CDR3 region has the DNA TGTGCCAGCAGCGCGGGGGTTTGGGAGACCCAGTACTTC.

The chain joins TRBV6-5 to TRBJ1-3, with 9 bases fitting TRBD1. The CDR3 length is 16 residues. Germline V gives CDR1 MNHEY, CDR2 SVGAGI. V lost 2 bases to trimming and J lost 8 bases; unmatched junction nucleotides: 10. The CDR3 is CASSYLNPRQGDTIYF. The CDR3 region has the DNA TGTGCCAGCAGTTACCTTAACCCACGACAGGGGGACACCATATATTTT.